This T cell receptor (beta chain) was captured in a study of pediatric ulcerative colitis. V was cut by 5 bases and J by 1 base, with 12 bases left in between. CDR3 size: 15 residues. Germline loops: CDR1 KGHSH, CDR2 LQKENI. Overall study results and limits: Two rectal clonotypes were found only in ulcerative colitis patients, all of them.

The blood sample was taken during the colonoscopy visit. This clone was seen a few times. Its antigen is unknown. Profiled with immunoSEQ multiplex PCR; TCRdb holds only in-frame clones, not every one. The repertoire has tens of thousands of clones, about three quarters of them found once; the top ten carry around 4.9%. This TCR was sampled from a boy between 10 and 17 years old with moderate ulcerative colitis. The sequenced sample consisted of blood. J is TRBJ2-1 and V is TRBV18; the D gene could be TRBD1 or TRBD2 (5 bases each). The CDR3 coding sequence is TGTGCCAGCTCAAATCTGGGGGAATCCTACAATGAGCAGTTCTTC. Protein sequence: CASSNLGESYNEQFF.